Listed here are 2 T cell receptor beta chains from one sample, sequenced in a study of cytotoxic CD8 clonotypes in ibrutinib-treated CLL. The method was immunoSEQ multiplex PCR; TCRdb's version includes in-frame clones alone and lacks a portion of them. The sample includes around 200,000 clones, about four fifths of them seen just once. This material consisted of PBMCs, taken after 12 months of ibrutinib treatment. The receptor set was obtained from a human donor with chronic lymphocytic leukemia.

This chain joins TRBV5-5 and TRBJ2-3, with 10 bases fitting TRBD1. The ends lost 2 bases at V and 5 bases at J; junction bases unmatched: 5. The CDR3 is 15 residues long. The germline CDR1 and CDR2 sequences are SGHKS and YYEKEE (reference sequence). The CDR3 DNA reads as TGTGCCAGCAGCTTAACGGGACAGGGGTTAGATACGCAGTATTTT. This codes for CASSLTGQGLDTQYF.

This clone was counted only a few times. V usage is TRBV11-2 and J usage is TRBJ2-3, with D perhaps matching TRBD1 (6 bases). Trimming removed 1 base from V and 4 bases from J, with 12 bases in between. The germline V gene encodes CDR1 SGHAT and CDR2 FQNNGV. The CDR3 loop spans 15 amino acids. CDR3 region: CASSLVQGSADTQYF. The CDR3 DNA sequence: TGTGCCAGCAGCTTAGTTCAGGGGAGTGCAGATACGCAGTATTTT.